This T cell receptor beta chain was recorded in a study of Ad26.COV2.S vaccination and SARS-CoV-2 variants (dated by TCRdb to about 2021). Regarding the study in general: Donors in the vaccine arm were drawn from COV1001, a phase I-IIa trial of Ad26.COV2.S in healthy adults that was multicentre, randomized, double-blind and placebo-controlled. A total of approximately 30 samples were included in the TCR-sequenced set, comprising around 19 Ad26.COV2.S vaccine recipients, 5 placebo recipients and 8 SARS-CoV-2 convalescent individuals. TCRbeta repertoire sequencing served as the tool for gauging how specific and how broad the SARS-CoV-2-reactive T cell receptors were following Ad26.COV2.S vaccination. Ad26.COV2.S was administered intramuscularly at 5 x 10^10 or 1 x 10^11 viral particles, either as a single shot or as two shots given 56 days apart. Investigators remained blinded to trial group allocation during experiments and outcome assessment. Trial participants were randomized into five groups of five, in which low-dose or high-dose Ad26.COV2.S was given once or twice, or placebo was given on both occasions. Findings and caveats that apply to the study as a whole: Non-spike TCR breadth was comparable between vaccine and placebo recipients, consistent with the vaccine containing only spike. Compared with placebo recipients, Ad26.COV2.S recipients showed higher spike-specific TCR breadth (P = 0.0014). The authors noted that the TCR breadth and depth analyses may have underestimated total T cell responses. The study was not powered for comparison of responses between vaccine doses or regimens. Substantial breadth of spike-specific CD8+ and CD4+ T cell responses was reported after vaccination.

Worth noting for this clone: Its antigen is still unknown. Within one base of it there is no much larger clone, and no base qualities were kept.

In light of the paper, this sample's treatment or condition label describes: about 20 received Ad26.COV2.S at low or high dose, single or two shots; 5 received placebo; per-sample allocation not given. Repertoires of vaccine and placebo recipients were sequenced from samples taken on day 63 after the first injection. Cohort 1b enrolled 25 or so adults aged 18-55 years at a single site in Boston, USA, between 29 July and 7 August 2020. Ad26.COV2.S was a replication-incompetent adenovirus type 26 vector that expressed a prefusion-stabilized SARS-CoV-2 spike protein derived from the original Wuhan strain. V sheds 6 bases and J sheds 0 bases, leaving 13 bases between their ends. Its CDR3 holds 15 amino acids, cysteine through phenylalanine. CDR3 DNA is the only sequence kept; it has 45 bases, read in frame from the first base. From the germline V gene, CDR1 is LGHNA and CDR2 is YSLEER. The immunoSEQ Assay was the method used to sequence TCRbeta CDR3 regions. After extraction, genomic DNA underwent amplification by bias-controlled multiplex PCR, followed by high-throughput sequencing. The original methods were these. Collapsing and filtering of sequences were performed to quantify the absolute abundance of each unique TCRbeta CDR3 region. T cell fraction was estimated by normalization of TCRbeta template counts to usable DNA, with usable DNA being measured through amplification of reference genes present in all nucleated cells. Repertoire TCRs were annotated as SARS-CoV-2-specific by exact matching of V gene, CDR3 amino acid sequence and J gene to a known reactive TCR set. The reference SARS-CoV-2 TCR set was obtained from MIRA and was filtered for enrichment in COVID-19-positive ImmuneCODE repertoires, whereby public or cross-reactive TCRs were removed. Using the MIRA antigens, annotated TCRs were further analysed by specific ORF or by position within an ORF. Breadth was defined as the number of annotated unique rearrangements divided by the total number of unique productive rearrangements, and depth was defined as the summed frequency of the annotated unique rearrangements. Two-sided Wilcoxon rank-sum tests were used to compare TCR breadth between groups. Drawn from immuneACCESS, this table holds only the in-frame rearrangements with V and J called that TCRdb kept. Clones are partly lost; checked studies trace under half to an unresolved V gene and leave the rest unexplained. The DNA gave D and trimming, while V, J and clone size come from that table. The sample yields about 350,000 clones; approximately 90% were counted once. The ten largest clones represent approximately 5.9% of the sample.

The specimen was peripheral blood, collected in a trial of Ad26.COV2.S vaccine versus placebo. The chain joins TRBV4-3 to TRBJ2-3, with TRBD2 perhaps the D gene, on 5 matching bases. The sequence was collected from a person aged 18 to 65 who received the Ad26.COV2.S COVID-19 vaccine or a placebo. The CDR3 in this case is CASRVGLSSTDTQYF. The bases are TGCGCCAGCAGGGTCGGACTCTCTAGCACAGATACGCAGTATTTT.